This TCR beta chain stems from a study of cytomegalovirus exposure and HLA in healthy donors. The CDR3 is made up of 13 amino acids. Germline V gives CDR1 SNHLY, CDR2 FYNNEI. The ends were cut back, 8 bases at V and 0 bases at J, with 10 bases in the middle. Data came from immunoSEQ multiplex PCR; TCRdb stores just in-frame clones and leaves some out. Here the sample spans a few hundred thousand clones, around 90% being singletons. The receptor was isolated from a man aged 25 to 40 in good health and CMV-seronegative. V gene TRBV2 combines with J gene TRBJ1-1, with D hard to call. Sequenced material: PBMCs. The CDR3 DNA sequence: TGTGCCAGCGCGGGCAGCATGAACACTGAAGCTTTCTTT. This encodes CASAGSMNTEAFF.